This TCR beta chain came from a study of control samples from healthy donors and cancer patients. Germline CDR1 is SGHAT and CDR2 is FQNNGV. There are 13 residues in the CDR3. V dropped 1 base and J dropped 5 bases, with 8 bases sitting between them. Libraries were prepared by immunoSEQ multiplex PCR; TCRdb keeps only in-frame clonotypes and omits some of them. The table lists 170,000 or so clones, around 89% of them singletons. The chain has TRBV11-2 and TRBJ2-5; D is possibly TRBD2 (5 bases). The source of this sequence is a woman aged 45 to 65 in good health. Material: blood. The CDR3 DNA is TGTGCCAGCAGCTTAGGGGAGAGGGAGACCCAGTACTTC. This sequence encodes CASSLGERETQYF. The full variable domain, with the rest looked up from reference TRBV11-2 and TRBJ2-5, is EAGVAQSPRYKIIEKRQSVAFWCNPISGHATLYWYQQILGQGPKLLIQFQNNGVVDDSQLPKDRFSAERLKGVDSTLKIQPAKLEDSAVYLCASSLGERETQYFGPGTRLLVL.